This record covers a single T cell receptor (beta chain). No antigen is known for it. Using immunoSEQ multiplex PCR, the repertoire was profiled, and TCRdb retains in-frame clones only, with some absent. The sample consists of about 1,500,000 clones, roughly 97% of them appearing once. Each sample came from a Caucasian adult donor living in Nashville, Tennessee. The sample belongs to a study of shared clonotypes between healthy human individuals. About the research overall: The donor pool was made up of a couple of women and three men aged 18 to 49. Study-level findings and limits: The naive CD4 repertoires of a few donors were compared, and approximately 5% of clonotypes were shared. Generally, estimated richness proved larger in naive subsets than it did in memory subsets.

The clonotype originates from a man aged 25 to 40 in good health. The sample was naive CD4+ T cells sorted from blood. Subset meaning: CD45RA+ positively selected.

This CDR3 is CASSFVGSPHNEQFF. Here the CDR3 DNA reads TGTGCCAGCAGCTTTGTGGGCTCCCCGCACAATGAGCAGTTCTTC. The chain employs TRBV5-4 and TRBJ2-1; unclear D gene. The CDR3 is 15 residues long. Looked up from germline, CDR1 is SGHNT and CDR2 is YYREEE (reference sequence). V lost 2 bases to trimming and J lost 5 bases, with 14 bases between them. The full variable domain, its missing parts supplied by reference TRBV5-4 and TRBJ2-1, is ETGVTQSPTHLIKTRGQQVTLRCSSQSGHNTVSWYQQALGQGPQFIFQYYREEENGRGNFPPRFSGLQFPNYSSELNVNALELDDSALYLCASSFVGSPHNEQFFGPGTRLTVL.